This T cell receptor beta chain was sequenced during a study of PD-1 blockade in mismatch repair-deficient tumors. The germline V gene has CDR1 LNHDA and CDR2 SQIVND (reference sequence). Trimming took 5 bases from V and 0 from J, leaving 5 bases between them. The CDR3 runs 13 residues. Time point defined: 10-day in vitro stimulation with candidate neoantigen peptide 4. About this clone itself: Its target is not known.

Measured with immunoSEQ multiplex PCR; TCRdb has only the in-frame clones, and not every one. The sample holds about 13,000 clones, roughly 80% seen once. This TCR was recovered from an adult with mismatch repair-deficient cancer. The sample consisted of cells cultured in vitro, taken from a patient treated with pembrolizumab. The rearrangement links TRBV19 to TRBJ1-3; D not resolved. The DNA of the CDR3 is TGTGCCAGTAGTTTCTACTCTGGAAACACCATATATTTT. Protein product: CASSFYSGNTIYF. Filled out from reference TRBV19 and TRBJ1-3, the complete variable domain reads DGGITQSPKYLFRKEGQNVTLSCEQNLNHDAMYWYRQDPGQGLRLIYYSQIVNDFQKGDIAEGYSVSREKKESFPLTVTSAQKNPTAFYLCASSFYSGNTIYFGEGSWLTVV.